Sequencing of this T cell receptor (beta chain) was carried out in a study of Tregs in tolerant kidney transplant recipients. General study findings and limits: The most relevant donor-specific Treg TCRbeta repertoire apparently came from expansion with activated donor B cells. Few patients were studied, so findings need validation in larger groups. Changing PCR primers prevented nucleotide comparison between some patients' samples.

Turning to this clone: Its matching antigen is unknown.

Thawed PBMCs were FACS-sorted into unstimulated CD4+CD25+CD127- regulatory T cells, CD4+CD25- non-regulatory cells, CD4 and CD8 cells. The repertoire was sequenced with immunoSEQ multiplex PCR; TCRdb's copy has only in-frame clones and lacks some. In total, the table holds tens of thousands of clones. The sequencing here drew on CD4+ T cells from blood, taken before the transplant. This sequence was found in a human donor who received a combined kidney and bone marrow transplant.

Here the CDR3 reads CASSGQPGRGYTF. CDR3 bases read: TGTGCCAGCAGTGGACAACCAGGGCGGGGC. The chain has TRBV2 and TRBJ1-2; D might be TRBD1 (5 bases). The CDR3 is cut off 3 residues early in the read; its end comes from the germline J gene. The CDR3 totals 13 residues. CDR1 is SNHLY, CDR2 FYNNEI, per germline.